Listed below are T cell receptor beta chains from one sample, sequenced in a study of T cell responses to AZD1222 COVID-19 vaccine. Here immunoSEQ multiplex PCR was the method, and the copy in TCRdb shows in-frame clones only, minus some. The sample includes more than 150,000 clones, 85% to 95% of them seen just once. The sample here was peripheral blood, taken 28 days after the second AZD1222 dose. The receptors come from an adult who received the AZD1222 COVID-19 vaccine. Both conserved end residues are part of each CDR3. The D gene is left open where the match is weak. Clone size is given for some rows only: seen once, a few or many times, or a class if the clone is expanded.

abundance	j_gene	v_gene	d_gene	CDR3aa	CDR3nt
.	TRBJ2-7	TRBV29-1	.	CSVEYGTGGEQYF	TGCAGCGTTGAATATGGGACGGGCGGTGAGCAGTACTTC
.	TRBJ2-4	TRBV28	.	CASRGTGTLAKNIQYF	TGTGCCAGCAGGGGAACCGGGACATTAGCCAAAAACATTCAGTACTTC
.	TRBJ1-1	TRBV19	.	CASRGSPEAFF	TGTGCCAGTAGGGGGTCCCCTGAAGCTTTCTTT
once	TRBJ1-1	TRBV30	.	CAWSPSVGEAFF	TGTGCCTGGAGTCCATCAGTAGGGGAAGCTTTCTTT
.	TRBJ1-4	TRBV2	.	CASSVGTGNEKLFF	TGTGCCAGCAGCGTCGGGACCGGTAATGAAAAACTGTTTTTT
.	TRBJ2-7	TRBV6-5	TRBD2	CASSYGREGVHEQYF	TGTGCCAGCAGTTACGGACGGGAGGGTGTCCACGAGCAGTACTTC
.	TRBJ1-1	TRBV5-6	.	CASSFLGVRNTEAFF	TGTGCCAGCAGCTTTTTAGGGGTGAGGAACACTGAAGCTTTCTTT
.	TRBJ2-7	TRBV30	TRBD1	CAWSVQVFVQGRNEQYF	TGTGCCTGGAGTGTTCAAGTCTTTGTACAGGGGCGGAATGAGCAGTACTTC
.	TRBJ1-3	TRBV5-1	TRBD1	CASSLAGQGNFFSGNTIYF	TGCGCCAGCAGCTTGGCCGGACAGGGGAACTTCTTCTCTGGAAACACCATATATTTT
.	TRBJ2-5	TRBV27	.	CASSLGETQYF	TGTGCCAGCAGTTTGGGGGAGACCCAGTACTTC
.	TRBJ1-5	TRBV7-2	.	CASSLVGLNQPQHF	TGTGCCAGCAGCTTAGTGGGTTTGAATCAGCCCCAGCATTTT
once	TRBJ2-5	TRBV10-3	TRBD1	CAISDPDRGEETQYF	TGTGCCATCAGTGACCCGGACAGGGGGGAAGAGACCCAGTACTTC
.	TRBJ2-7	TRBV28	.	CASTQDYEQYF	TGTGCCAGCACCCAGGACTACGAGCAGTACTTC
.	TRBJ2-2	TRBV27	.	CASSFFRAGELFF	TGTGCCAGCAGTTTTTTCAGGGCCGGGGAGCTGTTTTTT
.	TRBJ1-3	TRBV2	.	CASSDRSAAAGNTIYF	TGTGCCAGCAGTGATAGGTCGGCCGCGGCTGGAAACACCATATATTTT
.	TRBJ2-7	TRBV10-3	.	CAIRPQGTYEQYF	TGTGCCATCAGACCACAGGGTACCTACGAGCAGTACTTC
.	TRBJ1-1	TRBV18	TRBD1	CASSHGTGNTEAFF	TGTGCCAGCTCACATGGGACAGGGAACACTGAAGCTTTCTTT
.	TRBJ1-2	TRBV7-2	.	CASSLGQGYGYTF	TGTGCCAGCAGCTTAGGACAAGGCTATGGCTACACCTTC
.	TRBJ1-1	TRBV18	.	CASSPQKMNTEAFF	TGTGCCAGCTCACCCCAAAAGATGAACACTGAAGCTTTCTTT
.	TRBJ2-1	TRBV23-1	TRBD2	CASSQNPKGLATVNEQFF	TGCGCCAGCAGTCAAAATCCCAAGGGACTAGCGACGGTTAATGAGCAGTTCTTC
.	TRBJ2-7	TRBV27	.	CASSRVDRSYEQYF	TGTGCCAGCAGTAGGGTTGATAGGTCCTACGAGCAGTACTTC
.	TRBJ1-2	TRBV6-1	.	CASSEVPEIQGYTF	TGTGCCAGCAGTGAAGTTCCGGAGATTCAGGGCTACACCTTC
.	TRBJ2-2	TRBV19	.	CASSLLQGNTGELFF	TGTGCCAGTAGTTTGTTACAGGGGAACACCGGGGAGCTGTTTTTT
once	TRBJ1-2	TRBV28	TRBD1	CASRDRGRRDGYTF	TGTGCCAGCAGAGACAGGGGGCGCAGGGATGGCTACACCTTC
.	TRBJ2-1	TRBV6-1	TRBD2	CASRERLAATGVEQFF	TGTGCCAGCAGGGAAAGACTAGCGGCTACCGGGGTTGAGCAGTTCTTC
.	TRBJ1-1	TRBV11-2	.	CASTRTDTSEAFF	TGTGCCAGCACCAGGACGGACACTTCTGAAGCTTTCTTT
.	TRBJ2-1	TRBV30	TRBD2	CAWSRTSGDYNEQFF	TGTGCCTGGAGCAGGACTAGCGGCGATTACAATGAGCAGTTCTTC